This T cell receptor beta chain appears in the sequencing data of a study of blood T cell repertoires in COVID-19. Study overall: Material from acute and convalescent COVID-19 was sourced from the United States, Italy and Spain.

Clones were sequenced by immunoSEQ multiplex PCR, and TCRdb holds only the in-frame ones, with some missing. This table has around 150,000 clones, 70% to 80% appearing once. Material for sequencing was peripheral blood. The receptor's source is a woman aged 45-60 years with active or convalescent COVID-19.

The chain's CDR3 is CASSRVIVPEQYF. DNA of the CDR3: TGTGCCAGCAGCCGCGTTATAGTTCCCGAGCAGTACTTC. J is TRBJ2-7 and V is TRBV28; D ambiguous. V lost 6 bases and J 6 bases, leaving 15 bases between the germline ends. CDR3 length: 13 residues. Germline loops: CDR1 MDHEN, CDR2 SYDVKM.